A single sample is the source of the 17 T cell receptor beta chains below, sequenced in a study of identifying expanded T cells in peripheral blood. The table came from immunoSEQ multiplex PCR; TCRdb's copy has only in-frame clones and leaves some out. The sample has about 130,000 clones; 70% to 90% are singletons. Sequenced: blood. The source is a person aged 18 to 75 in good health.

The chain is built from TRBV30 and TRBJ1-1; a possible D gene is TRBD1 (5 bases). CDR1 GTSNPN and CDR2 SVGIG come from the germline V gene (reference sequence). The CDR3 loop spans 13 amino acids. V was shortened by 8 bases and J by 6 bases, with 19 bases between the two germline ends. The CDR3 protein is CAGGGLGPPEAFF. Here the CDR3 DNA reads TGTGCCGGGGGGGGACTGGGGCCGCCTGAAGCTTTCTTT.

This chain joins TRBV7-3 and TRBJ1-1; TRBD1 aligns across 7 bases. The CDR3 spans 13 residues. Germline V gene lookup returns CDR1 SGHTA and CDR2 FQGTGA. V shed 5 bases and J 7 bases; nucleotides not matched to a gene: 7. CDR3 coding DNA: TGTGCCAGCAGCCCCTCCCAGGGGGATGAAGCTTTCTTT. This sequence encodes CASSPSQGDEAFF.

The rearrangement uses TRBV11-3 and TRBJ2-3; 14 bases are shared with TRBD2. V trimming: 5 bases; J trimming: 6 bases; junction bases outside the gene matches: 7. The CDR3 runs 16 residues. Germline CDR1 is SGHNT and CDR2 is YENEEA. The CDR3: CASSQLTSGGDDTQYF. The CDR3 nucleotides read TGTGCCAGCAGCCAACTGACTAGCGGGGGGGACGATACGCAGTATTTT.

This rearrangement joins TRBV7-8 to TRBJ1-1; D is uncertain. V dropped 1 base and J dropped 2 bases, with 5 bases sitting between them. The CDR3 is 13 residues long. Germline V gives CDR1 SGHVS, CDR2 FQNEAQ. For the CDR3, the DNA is TGTGCCAGCAGCTTAGACGTAAACACTGAAGCTTTCTTT. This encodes CASSLDVNTEAFF.

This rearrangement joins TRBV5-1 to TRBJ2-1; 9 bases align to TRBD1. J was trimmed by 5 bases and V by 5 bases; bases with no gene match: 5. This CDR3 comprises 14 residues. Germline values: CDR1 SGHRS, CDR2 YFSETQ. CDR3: CASRWDRADNEQFF. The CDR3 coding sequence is TGCGCCAGCAGATGGGACAGGGCGGACAATGAGCAGTTCTTC. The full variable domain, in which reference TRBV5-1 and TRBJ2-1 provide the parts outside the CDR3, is KAGVTQTPRYLIKTRGQQVTLSCSPISGHRSVSWYQQTPGQGLQFLFEYFSETQRNKGNFPGRFSGRQFSNSRSEMNVSTLELGDSALYLCASRWDRADNEQFFGPGTRLTVL.

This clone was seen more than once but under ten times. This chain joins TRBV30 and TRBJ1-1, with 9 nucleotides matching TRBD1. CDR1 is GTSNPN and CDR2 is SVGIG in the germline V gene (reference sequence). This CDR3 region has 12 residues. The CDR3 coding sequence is TGTGCATCGGGACAGGGGAACACTGAAGCTTTCTTT. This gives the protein CASGQGNTEAFF. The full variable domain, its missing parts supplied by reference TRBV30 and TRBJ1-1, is SQTIHQWPATLVQPVGSPLSLECTVEGTSNPNLYWYRQAAGRGLQLLFYSVGIGQISSEVPQNLSASRPQDRQFILSSKKLLLSDSGFYLCASGQGNTEAFFGQGTRLTVV.

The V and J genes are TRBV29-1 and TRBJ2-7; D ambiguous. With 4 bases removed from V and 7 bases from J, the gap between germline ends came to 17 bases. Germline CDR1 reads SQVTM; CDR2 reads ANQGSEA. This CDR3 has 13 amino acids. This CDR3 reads CSVGVQAVGEQYF. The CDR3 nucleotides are TGCAGCGTTGGCGTTCAGGCTGTGGGGGAGCAGTACTTC.

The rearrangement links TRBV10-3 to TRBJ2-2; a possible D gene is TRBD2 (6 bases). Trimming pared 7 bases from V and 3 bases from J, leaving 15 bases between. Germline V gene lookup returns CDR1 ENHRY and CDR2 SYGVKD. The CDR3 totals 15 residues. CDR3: CAINSRELDTGELFF. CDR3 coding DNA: TGTGCCATCAACTCGCGGGAATTGGACACCGGGGAGCTGTTTTTT.

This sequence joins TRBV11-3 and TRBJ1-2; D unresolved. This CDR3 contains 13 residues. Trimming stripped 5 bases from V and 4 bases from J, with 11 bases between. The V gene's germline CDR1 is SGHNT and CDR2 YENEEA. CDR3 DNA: TGTGCCAGCAGCCCCTCCGGGTCCTATGGCTACACCTTC. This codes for CASSPSGSYGYTF.

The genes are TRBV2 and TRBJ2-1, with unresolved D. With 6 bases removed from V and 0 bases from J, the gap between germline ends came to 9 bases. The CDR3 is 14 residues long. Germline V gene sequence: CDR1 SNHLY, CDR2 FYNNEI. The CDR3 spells CASRDASSYNEQFF. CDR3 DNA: TGTGCCAGCAGGGACGCTAGCTCCTACAATGAGCAGTTCTTC.

CDR3 sequence (DNA): TGCGCCAGCAGGGGGGAAACCGGGGAGCTGTTTTTT. As protein: CASRGETGELFF. The V call is TRBV10-1, the J call TRBJ2-2; D assignment may be TRBD1 or TRBD2 (5 bases each). Germline CDR1 reads WNHNN; CDR2 reads SYGVQD (reference sequence). Trimming stripped 6 bases from V and 5 bases from J, with 7 bases between. This CDR3 contains 12 residues.

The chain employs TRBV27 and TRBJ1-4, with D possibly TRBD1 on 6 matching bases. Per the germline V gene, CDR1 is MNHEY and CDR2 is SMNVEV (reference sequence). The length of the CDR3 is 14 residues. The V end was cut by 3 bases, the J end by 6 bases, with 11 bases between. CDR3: CASSFWGGDEKLFF. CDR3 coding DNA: TGTGCCAGCAGTTTTTGGGGGGGCGATGAAAAACTGTTTTTT.

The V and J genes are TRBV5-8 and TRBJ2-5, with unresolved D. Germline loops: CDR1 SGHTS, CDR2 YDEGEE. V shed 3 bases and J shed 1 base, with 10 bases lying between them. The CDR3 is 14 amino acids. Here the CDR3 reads CASSSLIGQETQYF. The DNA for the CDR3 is TGTGCCAGCAGCTCCTTGATCGGCCAAGAGACCCAGTACTTC.

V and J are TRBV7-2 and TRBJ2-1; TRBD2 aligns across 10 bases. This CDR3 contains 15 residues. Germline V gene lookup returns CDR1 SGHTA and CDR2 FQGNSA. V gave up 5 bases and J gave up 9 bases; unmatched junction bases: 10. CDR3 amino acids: CASSNTQRGGVEQFF. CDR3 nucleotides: TGTGCCAGCAGCAACACCCAGCGGGGGGGGGTTGAGCAGTTCTTC.

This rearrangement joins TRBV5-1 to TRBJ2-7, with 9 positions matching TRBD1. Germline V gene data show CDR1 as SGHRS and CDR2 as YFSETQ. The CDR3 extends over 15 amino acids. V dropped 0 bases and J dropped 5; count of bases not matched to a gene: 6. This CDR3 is CASSLVGTGIDEQYF. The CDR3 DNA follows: TGCGCCAGCAGCTTGGTGGGGACAGGGATCGACGAGCAGTACTTC.

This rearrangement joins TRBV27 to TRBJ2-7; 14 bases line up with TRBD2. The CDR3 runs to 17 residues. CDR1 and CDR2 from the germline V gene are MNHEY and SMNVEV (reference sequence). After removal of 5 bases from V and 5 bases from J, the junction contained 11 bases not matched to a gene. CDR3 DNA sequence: TGTGCCAGCAGTCCACCGGGACTAGCGGGAGTCGGGGACGAGCAGTACTTC. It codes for CASSPPGLAGVGDEQYF.

The CDR3 coding sequence is TGTGCTAGTGGTTTCAGGGGGGGAGGAAATGAGCAGTTCTTC. It encodes CASGFRGGGNEQFF. This chain joins TRBV12-5 and TRBJ2-1; D may correspond to TRBD1 or TRBD2 (7 bases each). Deletions cut 3 bases from V and 7 bases from J, with 13 bases between. Germline lookup yields CDR1 LGHNT and CDR2 FRNRAP. The CDR3 has 14 residues.